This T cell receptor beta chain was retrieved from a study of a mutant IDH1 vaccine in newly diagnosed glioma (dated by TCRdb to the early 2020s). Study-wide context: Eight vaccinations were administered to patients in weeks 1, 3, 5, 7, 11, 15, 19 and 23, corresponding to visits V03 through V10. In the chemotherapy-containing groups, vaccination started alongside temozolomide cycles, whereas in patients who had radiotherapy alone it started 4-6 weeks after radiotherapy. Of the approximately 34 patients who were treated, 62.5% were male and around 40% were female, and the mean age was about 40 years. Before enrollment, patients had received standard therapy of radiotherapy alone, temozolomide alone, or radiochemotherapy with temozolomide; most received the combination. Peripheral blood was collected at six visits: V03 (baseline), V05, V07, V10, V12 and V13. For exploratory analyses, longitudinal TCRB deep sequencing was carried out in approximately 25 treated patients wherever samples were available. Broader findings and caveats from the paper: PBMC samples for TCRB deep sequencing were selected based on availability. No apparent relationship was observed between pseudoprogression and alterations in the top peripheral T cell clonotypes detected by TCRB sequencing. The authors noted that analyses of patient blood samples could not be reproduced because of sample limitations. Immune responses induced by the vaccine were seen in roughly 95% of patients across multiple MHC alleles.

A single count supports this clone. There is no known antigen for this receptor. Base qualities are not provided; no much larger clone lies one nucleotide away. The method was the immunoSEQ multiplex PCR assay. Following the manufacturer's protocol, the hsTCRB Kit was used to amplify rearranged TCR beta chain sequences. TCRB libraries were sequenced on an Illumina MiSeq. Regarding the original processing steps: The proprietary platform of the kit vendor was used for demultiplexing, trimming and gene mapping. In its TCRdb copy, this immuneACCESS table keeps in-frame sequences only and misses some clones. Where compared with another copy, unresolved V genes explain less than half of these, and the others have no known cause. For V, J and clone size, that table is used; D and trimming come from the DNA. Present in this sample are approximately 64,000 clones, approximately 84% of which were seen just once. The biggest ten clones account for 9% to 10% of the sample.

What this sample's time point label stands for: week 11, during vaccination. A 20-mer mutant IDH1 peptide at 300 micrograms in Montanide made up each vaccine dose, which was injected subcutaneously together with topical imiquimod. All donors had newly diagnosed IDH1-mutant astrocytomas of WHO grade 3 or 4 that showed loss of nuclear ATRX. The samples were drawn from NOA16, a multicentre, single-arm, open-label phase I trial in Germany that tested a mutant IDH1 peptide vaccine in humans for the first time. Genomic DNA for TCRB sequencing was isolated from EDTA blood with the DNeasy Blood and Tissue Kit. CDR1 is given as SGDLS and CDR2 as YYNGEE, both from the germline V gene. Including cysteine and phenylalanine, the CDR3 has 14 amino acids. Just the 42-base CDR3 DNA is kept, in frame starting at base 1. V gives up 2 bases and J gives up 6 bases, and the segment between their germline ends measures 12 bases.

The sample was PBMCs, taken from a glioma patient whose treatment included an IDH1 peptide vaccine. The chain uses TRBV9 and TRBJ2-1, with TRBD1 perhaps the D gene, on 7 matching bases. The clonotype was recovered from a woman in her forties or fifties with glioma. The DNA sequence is TGTGCCAGCAGCGTGGAGGGGGCACCCAATGAGCAGTTCTTC. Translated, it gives CASSVEGAPNEQFF.